This record looks at one TCR beta chain sequence and its context. Its antigen is as yet unknown. The PCR ran on 60 Vbeta and 13 Jbeta primers. Clones were read by immunoSEQ multiplex PCR, and TCRdb kept only the in-frame ones, dropping some. The sample lists about 100,000 clones; roughly 77% were seen once. This sample stems from a study of cytomegalovirus exposure and HLA in healthy donors. General study results and limits: In an earlier analysis, in some 600 donors, most V segments appeared productive either ~87% or ~30% of the time. TCR beta V- and J-gene trimming was later associated with a missense DCLRE1C variant. Based on reports, TCR beta sequences accurately predicted HLA-A and HLA-B alleles for most subjects. The records held CMV serostatus as the only immune exposure information.

This receptor was taken from a woman in her 50s in good health and CMV-seropositive. Source material: PBMCs.

The chain's CDR3 is CASSLGGVSGVEQFF. The CDR3 DNA is TGTGCCAGCAGCCTGGGAGGGGTATCAGGGGTTGAGCAGTTCTTC. The chain combines TRBV9 with TRBJ2-1; TRBD2 is a possible D gene (7 bases). CDR3 length: 15 amino acids. Germline loops: CDR1 SGDLS, CDR2 YYNGEE. V lost 4 bases and J 9 bases, leaving 20 bases between the germline ends.